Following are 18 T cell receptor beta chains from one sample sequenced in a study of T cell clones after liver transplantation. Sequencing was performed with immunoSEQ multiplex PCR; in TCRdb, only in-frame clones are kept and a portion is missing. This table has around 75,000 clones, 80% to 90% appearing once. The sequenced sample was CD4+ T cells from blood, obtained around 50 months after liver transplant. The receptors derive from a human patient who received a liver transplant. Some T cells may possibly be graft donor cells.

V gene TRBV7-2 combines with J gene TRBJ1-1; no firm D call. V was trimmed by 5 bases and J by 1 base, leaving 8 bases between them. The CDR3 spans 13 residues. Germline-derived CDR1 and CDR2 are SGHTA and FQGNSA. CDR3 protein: CASSVQENTEAFF. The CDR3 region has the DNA TGTGCCAGCAGCGTTCAGGAGAACACTGAAGCTTTCTTT.

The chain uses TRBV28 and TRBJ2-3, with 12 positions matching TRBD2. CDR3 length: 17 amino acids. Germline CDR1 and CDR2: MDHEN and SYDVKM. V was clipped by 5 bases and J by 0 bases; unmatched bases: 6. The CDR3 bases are TGTGCCAGCAGTGGTGGACTAGCGGGGCCGAGCACAGATACGCAGTATTTT. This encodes CASSGGLAGPSTDTQYF. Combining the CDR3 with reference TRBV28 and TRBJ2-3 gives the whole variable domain DVKVTQSSRYLVKRTGEKVFLECVQDMDHENMFWYRQDPGLGLRLIYFSYDVKMKEKGDIPEGYSVSREKKERFSLILESASTNQTSMYLCASSGGLAGPSTDTQYFGPGTRLTVL.

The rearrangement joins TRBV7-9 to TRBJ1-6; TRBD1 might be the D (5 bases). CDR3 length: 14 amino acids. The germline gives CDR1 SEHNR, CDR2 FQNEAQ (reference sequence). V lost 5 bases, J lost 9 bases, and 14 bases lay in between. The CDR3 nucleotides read TGTGCCAGCAGCCCCGGGGGTCTGAGTTCACCCCTCCACTTT. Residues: CASSPGGLSSPLHF. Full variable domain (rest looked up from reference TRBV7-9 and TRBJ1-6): DTGVSQNPRHKITKRGQNVTFRCDPISEHNRLYWYRQTLGQGPEFLTYFQNEAQLEKSRLLSDRFSAERPKGSFSTLEIQRTEQGDSAMYLCASSPGGLSSPLHFGNGTRLTVT.

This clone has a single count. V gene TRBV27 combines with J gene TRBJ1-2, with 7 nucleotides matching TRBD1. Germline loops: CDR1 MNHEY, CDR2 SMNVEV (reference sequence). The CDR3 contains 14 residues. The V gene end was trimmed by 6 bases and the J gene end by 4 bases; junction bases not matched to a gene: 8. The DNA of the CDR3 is TGTGCCAGCAGCAGCGACAGGGAGGCCTATGGCTACACCTTC. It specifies CASSSDREAYGYTF.

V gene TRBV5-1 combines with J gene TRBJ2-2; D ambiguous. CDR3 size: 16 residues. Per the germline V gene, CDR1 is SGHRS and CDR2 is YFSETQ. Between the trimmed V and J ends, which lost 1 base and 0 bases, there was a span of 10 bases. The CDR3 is CASSLSGSSNTGELFF. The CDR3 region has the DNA TGCGCCAGCAGCTTGTCGGGCAGTTCGAACACCGGGGAGCTGTTTTTT.

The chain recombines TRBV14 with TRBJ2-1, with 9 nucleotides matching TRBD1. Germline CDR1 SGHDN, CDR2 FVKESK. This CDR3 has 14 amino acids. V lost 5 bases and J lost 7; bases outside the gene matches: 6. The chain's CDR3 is CASSLDRGANEQFF. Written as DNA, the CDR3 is TGTGCCAGCAGCTTGGACAGGGGAGCGAATGAGCAGTTCTTC.

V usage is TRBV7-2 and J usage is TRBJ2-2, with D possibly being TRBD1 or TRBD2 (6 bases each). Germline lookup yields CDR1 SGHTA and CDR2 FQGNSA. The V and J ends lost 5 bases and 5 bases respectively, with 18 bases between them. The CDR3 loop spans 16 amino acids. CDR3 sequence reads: CASSLVGAGQTGELFF. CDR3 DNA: TGTGCCAGCAGCCTAGTGGGGGCGGGGCAAACCGGGGAGCTGTTTTTT.

The CDR3 DNA is TGTGCCAGCAGCTCGGCAGGGGTGCCTGGAAACACCATATATTTT. It yields the protein CASSSAGVPGNTIYF. The rearrangement links TRBV7-6 to TRBJ1-3, with D perhaps matching TRBD1 (6 bases). Germline V gene lookup returns CDR1 SGHVS and CDR2 FNYEAQ. The CDR3 runs to 15 residues. V was pared by 4 bases and J by 2 bases, with 12 bases between.

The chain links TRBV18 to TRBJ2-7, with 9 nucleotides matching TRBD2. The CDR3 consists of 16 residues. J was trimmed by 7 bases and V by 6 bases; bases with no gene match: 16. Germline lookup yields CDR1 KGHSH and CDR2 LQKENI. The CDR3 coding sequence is TGTGCCAGCTCGAATAGCGGGAGTGGTTCATCGGGAGAGCAGTACTTC. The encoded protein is CASSNSGSGSSGEQYF.

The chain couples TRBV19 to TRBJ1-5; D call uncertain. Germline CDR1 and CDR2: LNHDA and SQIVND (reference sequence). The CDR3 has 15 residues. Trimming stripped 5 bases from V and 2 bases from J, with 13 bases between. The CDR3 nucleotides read TGTGCCAGTAGTGGTCTCCAAGGCGGCAATCAGCCCCAGCATTTT. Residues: CASSGLQGGNQPQHF.

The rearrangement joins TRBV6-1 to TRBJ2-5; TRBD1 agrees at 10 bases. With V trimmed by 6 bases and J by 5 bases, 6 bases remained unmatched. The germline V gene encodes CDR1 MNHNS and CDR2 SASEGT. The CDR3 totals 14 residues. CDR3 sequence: CASRVRQGAETQYF. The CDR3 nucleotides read TGTGCCAGCAGAGTAAGACAGGGGGCGGAGACCCAGTACTTC.

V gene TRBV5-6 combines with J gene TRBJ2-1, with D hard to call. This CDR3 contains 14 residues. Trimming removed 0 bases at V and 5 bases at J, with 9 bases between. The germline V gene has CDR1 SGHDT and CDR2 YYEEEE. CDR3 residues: CASSLGSEDNEQFF. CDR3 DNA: TGTGCCAGCAGCTTGGGCTCCGAGGACAATGAGCAGTTCTTC.

The CDR3 loop is CASRLDANEKLFF. The DNA of the CDR3 is TGTGCCAGCAGACTAGACGCCAATGAAAAACTGTTTTTT. This chain connects TRBV6-5 to TRBJ1-4; D gene unclear. CDR1 is MNHEY and CDR2 is SVGAGI in the germline V gene. Trimming pared 6 bases from V and 5 bases from J, leaving 10 bases between. The CDR3 loop spans 13 amino acids.

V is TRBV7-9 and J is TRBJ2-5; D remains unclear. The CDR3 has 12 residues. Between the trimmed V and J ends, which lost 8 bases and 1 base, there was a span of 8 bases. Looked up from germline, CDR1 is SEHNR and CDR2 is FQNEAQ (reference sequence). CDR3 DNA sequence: TGTGCCAGCGGACGTCTCCAAGAGACCCAGTACTTC. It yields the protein CASGRLQETQYF.

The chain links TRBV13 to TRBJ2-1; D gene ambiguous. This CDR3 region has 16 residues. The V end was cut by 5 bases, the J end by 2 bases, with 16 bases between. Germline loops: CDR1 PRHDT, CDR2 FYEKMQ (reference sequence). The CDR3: CASSPPSIRTYNEQFF. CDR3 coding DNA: TGTGCCAGCAGCCCTCCATCGATCCGAACCTACAATGAGCAGTTCTTC.

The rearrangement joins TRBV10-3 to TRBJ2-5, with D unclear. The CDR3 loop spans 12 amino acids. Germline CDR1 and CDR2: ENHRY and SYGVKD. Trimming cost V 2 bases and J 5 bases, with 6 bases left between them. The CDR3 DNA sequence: TGTGCCATCAGTGAGCTCCCGGAGACCCAGTACTTC. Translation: CAISELPETQYF.

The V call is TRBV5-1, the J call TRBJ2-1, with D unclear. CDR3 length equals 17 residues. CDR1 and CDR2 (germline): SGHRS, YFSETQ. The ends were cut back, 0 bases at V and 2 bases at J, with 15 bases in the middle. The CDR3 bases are TGCGCCAGCAGCTTGGCCAGGACGCCCTCCGCCTACAATGAGCAGTTCTTC. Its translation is CASSLARTPSAYNEQFF.

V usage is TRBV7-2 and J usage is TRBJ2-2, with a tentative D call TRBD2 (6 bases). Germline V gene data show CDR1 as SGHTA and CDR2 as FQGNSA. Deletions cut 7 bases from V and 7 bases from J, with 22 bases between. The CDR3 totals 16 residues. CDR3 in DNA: TGTGCCAGCACCCAGAGGGCTAGCGCCGGTGGCGGGGAGCTGTTTTTT. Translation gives CASTQRASAGGGELFF.